This paragraph reports one TCR beta chain. Its antigen is not identified. Cultured CD4+ T-cell DNA underwent Oncomine TCR Beta short-read sequencing. Genomic DNA extraction was carried out from cultured CD4+ T cells. TCRdb used MiXCR to reprocess the PCR reads, holding one entry per CDR3 protein. The sample holds 11,000 to 15,000 distinct CDR3 sequences, roughly 75% seen once. The data originate from a study of vaccination and CD4 T cells after COVID-19. Study in general: Treatment of control cultures consisted of a CEFX pool, an HIV-1 Nef pool, or no peptide.

Treatment denoted: 10-day PBMC culture with coronavirus spike peptide pools or control peptides (ViraFEST assay). CDR1 is MNHEY and CDR2 is SVGEGT in the germline V gene. CDR3 length equals 16 residues. The junction had 7 bases not matched to a gene; V was cut back by 6 bases and J by 1 base. Whole-study results and caveats: Convalescent patients had 304 of 307 vaccine-specific clones showing spike mono-reactivity.

The receptor comes from a human donor who had recovered from COVID-19. The chain recombines TRBV6-2 or TRBV6-3 with TRBJ2-5; the match to TRBD2 covers 11 bases. The source material was CD4+ T cells from blood, cultured in vitro. CDR3 loop: CASRPLAGVVQETQYF. DNA for the CDR3: TGTGCCAGCAGGCCACTAGCGGGAGTGGTCCAAGAGACCCAGTACTTC.